These 32 T cell receptor beta chains were all obtained from the same sample, sequenced in a study of monozygotic twins with inflammatory bowel disease. TCRdb reprocessed the 5' RACE reads; each CDR3 protein has one entry and no DNA is given. Its listing shows some 200,000 distinct CDR3 sequences. Sequenced sample: blood. All receptors derive from a human donor with ulcerative colitis or Crohn's disease, or a healthy co-twin of an affected twin (not recorded which).

V is TRBV5-1 and J is TRBJ2-7; the D call of TRBD2 rests on TCRdb alone, since no DNA is present to check it. The CDR3 sequence is 15 residues long. Germline V lookup: CDR1 SGHRS, CDR2 YFSETQ. The CDR3 sequence is CASSLRQGGPYEQYF.

The rearrangement links TRBV9 to TRBJ1-1; TCRdb picks TRBD1, but there is no DNA to check that call. This CDR3 spans 15 amino acids. Germline V gene sequence: CDR1 SGDLS, CDR2 YYNGEE. CDR3 loop: CASSVPPQLNTEAFF.

This chain joins TRBV7-3 and TRBJ2-7; the D call of TRBD1 rests on TCRdb alone, since no DNA is present to check it. Per the germline V gene, CDR1 is SGHTA and CDR2 is FQGTGA. This CDR3 has 13 amino acids. CDR3 sequence: CASSPAGDNEQYF.

V is TRBV29-1 and J is TRBJ1-1. From germline, CDR1 is SQVTM and CDR2 ANQGSEA. This CDR3 region has 15 residues. CDR3 protein: CSVLFYSRRGTEAFF.

This chain joins TRBV20-1 and TRBJ2-7; TCRdb outputs TRBD2, but without DNA this stays unchecked. Germline V gives CDR1 DFQATT, CDR2 SNEGSKA (reference sequence). The CDR3 contains 15 residues. The chain's CDR3 is CSATGATSGSYEQYF.

V gene TRBV15 combines with J gene TRBJ2-3. This CDR3 contains 13 residues. The germline V gene has CDR1 LNHNV and CDR2 YYDKDF (reference sequence). The CDR3 here is CATSRTVTDTQYF. The full variable domain, rest sourced from reference TRBV15 and TRBJ2-3, is DAMVIQNPRYQVTQFGKPVTLSCSQTLNHNVMYWYQQKSSQAPKLLFHYYDKDFNNEADTPDNFQSRRPNTSFCFLDIRSPGLGDTAMYLCATSRTVTDTQYFGPGTRLTVL.

CDR3: CSVVGATSGANVLTF. The chain combines TRBV29-1 with TRBJ2-6; the D gene TCRdb calls, TRBD1, cannot be checked with no DNA. The length of the CDR3 is 15 residues. Germline assignment: CDR1 SQVTM and CDR2 ANQGSEA.

CDR3: CAARGIGSGTGELFF. The rearrangement links TRBV7-9 to TRBJ2-2; TCRdb returns TRBD2, unconfirmable since there is no DNA. Germline-derived CDR1 and CDR2 are SEHNR and FQNEAQ (reference sequence). This CDR3 contains 15 residues.

The gene calls are TRBV6-6 and TRBJ1-2; TCRdb's D gene call, TRBD1, goes unchecked for lack of DNA. The germline V gene has CDR1 MNHNY and CDR2 SVGAGI (reference sequence). The CDR3 loop spans 13 amino acids. CDR3 region: CASSSGTDYGYTF.

The chain couples TRBV29-1 to TRBJ1-1. The germline CDR1 and CDR2 sequences are SQVTM and ANQGSEA. CDR3 length equals 12 residues. The CDR3 here is CSAQFGNTEAFF.

This chain uses TRBV18 with TRBJ2-2; the D call from TCRdb, TRBD2, cannot be confirmed without DNA. Germline V gene sequence: CDR1 KGHSH, CDR2 LQKENI. The CDR3 sequence is 18 residues long. The CDR3: CASSPSRLAASNTGELFF.

The rearrangement joins TRBV7-8 to TRBJ2-2. The CDR3 sequence is 14 residues long. Germline values: CDR1 SGHVS, CDR2 FQNEAQ. CDR3 amino acids: CASSLEPRNGELFF.

The chain links TRBV6-1 to TRBJ1-6. The CDR3 has 14 amino acids. Germline CDR1 is MNHNS and CDR2 is SASEGT. The CDR3 loop is CASSDQPGNSPLHF.

The chain links TRBV5-1 to TRBJ2-4; there is no DNA to check the TCRdb D call of TRBD1. The CDR3 spans 15 residues. The germline CDR1 and CDR2 sequences are SGHRS and YFSETQ. This chain's CDR3 is CASSLAGRGIDIQYF.

This sequence joins TRBV7-9 and TRBJ2-3; the D call of TRBD1 rests on TCRdb alone, since no DNA is present to check it. The CDR3 runs to 14 residues. From germline, CDR1 is SEHNR and CDR2 FQNEAQ (reference sequence). CDR3 sequence: CASSFWGGEDTQYF.

The chain uses TRBV30 and TRBJ1-1. The germline CDR1 and CDR2 sequences are GTSNPN and SVGIG (reference sequence). CDR3 length: 14 amino acids. CDR3 sequence: CACGGVFMNTEAFF.

The chain uses TRBV29-1 and TRBJ2-3; TCRdb designates TRBD2, a call that cannot be tested without DNA. Germline V gene data show CDR1 as SQVTM and CDR2 as ANQGSEA. The CDR3 is 15 residues long. CDR3 amino acids: CSVLRTSGITDTQYF.

The chain joins TRBV18 to TRBJ1-1. CDR1 and CDR2 from the germline V gene are KGHSH and LQKENI. The CDR3 is 15 residues long. This CDR3 is CASSPAAALNTEAFF.

This chain connects TRBV15 to TRBJ2-1; with no DNA, the TCRdb D assignment of TRBD1 cannot be verified. Per the germline V gene, CDR1 is LNHNV and CDR2 is YYDKDF (reference sequence). The CDR3 loop spans 15 amino acids. CDR3 amino acids: CATSRDRGIYNEQFF. The whole variable domain, filled in from reference TRBV15 and TRBJ2-1, reads DAMVIQNPRYQVTQFGKPVTLSCSQTLNHNVMYWYQQKSSQAPKLLFHYYDKDFNNEADTPDNFQSRRPNTSFCFLDIRSPGLGDTAMYLCATSRDRGIYNEQFFGPGTRLTVL.

The chain combines TRBV5-5 with TRBJ2-1; TCRdb designates TRBD2, a call that cannot be tested without DNA. CDR1 is SGHKS, CDR2 YYEKEE, per germline (reference sequence). CDR3 length: 17 amino acids. This CDR3 reads CASSSAPHGGSYNEQFF.

The chain employs TRBV7-6 and TRBJ2-5; TCRdb names TRBD2, which stays unverified in the absence of DNA. The CDR3 runs to 15 residues. Germline CDR1 SGHVS, CDR2 FNYEAQ. The CDR3 here is CASSLWVDSQETQYF.

V and J are TRBV5-1 and TRBJ2-1. Germline CDR1 SGHRS, CDR2 YFSETQ. This CDR3 is built from 14 residues. CDR3 sequence: CASSLAVAGNEQFF.

This chain joins TRBV9 and TRBJ2-5; the D call of TRBD1 rests on TCRdb alone, since no DNA is present to check it. CDR3 size: 16 residues. CDR1 is SGDLS and CDR2 is YYNGEE in the germline V gene. This chain's CDR3 is CASSPDRPGAGETQYF.

This chain uses TRBV5-4 with TRBJ2-2. The germline gives CDR1 SGHNT, CDR2 YYREEE (reference sequence). The CDR3 consists of 14 residues. The CDR3: CASSPARDTGELFF. Combining the CDR3 with reference TRBV5-4 and TRBJ2-2 gives the whole variable domain ETGVTQSPTHLIKTRGQQVTLRCSSQSGHNTVSWYQQALGQGPQFIFQYYREEENGRGNFPPRFSGLQFPNYSSELNVNALELDDSALYLCASSPARDTGELFFGEGSRLTVL.

The chain has TRBV7-3 and TRBJ1-5; TCRdb selects TRBD1, and the lack of DNA leaves this call unchecked. Germline CDR1 SGHTA, CDR2 FQGTGA. This CDR3 has 15 amino acids. The CDR3 sequence: CASSLTGDGNQPQHF.

J is TRBJ1-1 and V is TRBV30; with no DNA, the TCRdb D assignment of TRBD1 cannot be verified. The CDR3 has 13 residues. CDR1 GTSNPN and CDR2 SVGIG come from the germline V gene (reference sequence). CDR3 loop: CAGKTGKNTEAFF. Supplemented by reference TRBV30 and TRBJ1-1, the full variable domain reads SQTIHQWPATLVQPVGSPLSLECTVEGTSNPNLYWYRQAAGRGLQLLFYSVGIGQISSEVPQNLSASRPQDRQFILSSKKLLLSDSGFYLCAGKTGKNTEAFFGQGTRLTVV.

The chain has TRBV6-5 and TRBJ2-5; the TCRdb D gene call, TRBD1, has no DNA to confirm it. The CDR3 extends over 14 amino acids. CDR1 MNHEY and CDR2 SVGAGI come from the germline V gene. The CDR3 sequence: CASSSITGGETQYF.

J is TRBJ1-5 and V is TRBV12-3 or TRBV12-4; TCRdb outputs TRBD1, but without DNA this stays unchecked. This CDR3 is 18 amino acids long. CDR3 amino acids: CASRGESGTLSSNQPQHF.

V gene TRBV7-3 combines with J gene TRBJ2-6; TCRdb designates TRBD1, a call that cannot be tested without DNA. Germline V gene lookup returns CDR1 SGHTA and CDR2 FQGTGA. The CDR3 contains 15 residues. The CDR3 loop reads CASSLTGYGANVLTF.

The chain joins TRBV19 to TRBJ2-7. The CDR3 runs to 13 residues. Germline V gene sequence: CDR1 LNHDA, CDR2 SQIVND (reference sequence). The CDR3 loop reads CASSMAFTYEQYF.

This chain joins TRBV20-1 and TRBJ1-2; no DNA is available, so the TRBD1 call from TCRdb remains unchecked. Per the germline V gene, CDR1 is DFQATT and CDR2 is SNEGSKA (reference sequence). The CDR3 totals 12 residues. CDR3 amino acids: CSARTGTGGYTF.

The CDR3 loop is CATSDLRGRSTDTQYF. This chain connects TRBV24-1 to TRBJ2-3; the TCRdb D gene call, TRBD2, has no DNA to confirm it. The CDR3 totals 16 residues. Germline CDR1 is KGHDR and CDR2 is SFDVKD.